Following are 26 T cell receptor beta chains from one sample sequenced in a study of T cells after posttransplantation cyclophosphamide. Clones were read by immunoSEQ multiplex PCR, and TCRdb kept only the in-frame ones, dropping some. The sample carries about 42,000 clones, around 90% recorded once. Busulfan-fludarabine conditioning, marrow transplant, and cyclophosphamide on days +3 and +4 were administered. Sample: PBMCs, taken roughly 59 days after allogeneic stem cell transplant with posttransplant cyclophosphamide. The receptors stem from a male patient aged 60 to 75 who received an allogeneic stem cell transplant from a related donor and was CMV-positive. The graft donor may account for some of the T cells.

Note on this clone: Other nucleotide sequences from this sample produce the same CDR3. The chain uses TRBV6-4 and TRBJ1-2, with 7 bases lining up with TRBD1. Germline CDR1 and CDR2: MRHNA and SNTAGT. CDR3 size: 14 residues. V was pared by 6 bases and J by 5 bases, with 9 bases of the junction left unmatched. CDR3 protein: CASSPGQSLYGYTF. Here the CDR3 DNA reads TGTGCCAGCAGCCCGGGACAGTCCCTATATGGCTACACCTTC.

The V call is TRBV27, the J call TRBJ1-1; D remains ambiguous. The CDR3 extends over 13 amino acids. Germline lookup yields CDR1 MNHEY and CDR2 SMNVEV (reference sequence). The ends were cut back, 4 bases at V and 0 bases at J, with 6 bases in the middle. The CDR3, as DNA: TGTGCCAGCAGTTCACAAGTGAACACTGAAGCTTTCTTT. Protein: CASSSQVNTEAFF.

The chain joins TRBV21-1 to TRBJ1-1; the table's D call of TRBD1 was not tested on the DNA. TRBV21-1 is a documented pseudogene. This CDR3 has 14 amino acids. CDR3 region: CASSDSGGSGEAFF. The CDR3 DNA reads as TGTGCCAGCAGCGACTCAGGGGGTAGTGGTGAAGCTTTCTTT.

The chain combines TRBV28 with TRBJ2-3; 9 bases align to TRBD1. CDR3 size: 15 residues. CDR1 is MDHEN and CDR2 is SYDVKM in the germline V gene. The V segment lost 4 bases and the J segment 3 bases; nucleotides outside the gene matches: 5. The CDR3 DNA follows: TGTGCCAGCAGTTCTTCCGGGACAGGGACAGATACGCAGTATTTT. It yields the protein CASSSSGTGTDTQYF.

V is TRBV4-2 and J is TRBJ2-3, with 8 bases identical to TRBD2. The CDR3 has 16 residues. Unmatched junction bases numbered 6, after V lost 1 base and J lost 3 bases. CDR1 and CDR2 (germline): LGHNA, YNFKEQ. DNA of the CDR3: TGTGCCAGCAGCCAAGTGGCGGGGGGAGGAACAGATACGCAGTATTTT. Translated, it gives CASSQVAGGGTDTQYF.

V gene TRBV7-8 combines with J gene TRBJ2-3; the D gene is possibly TRBD1 (6 bases). The CDR3 is 14 residues long. V was shortened by 5 bases and J by 3 bases, with 12 bases between the two germline ends. CDR1 is SGHVS and CDR2 is FQNEAQ in the germline V gene. The CDR3 coding sequence is TGTGCCAGCAGCCCGGACACAGGGACAGATACGCAGTATTTT. It is translated as CASSPDTGTDTQYF.

This clone has just a few counts. The V call is TRBV6-5, the J call TRBJ1-1; D not resolved. The V end was cut by 0 bases, the J end by 5 bases, with 10 bases between. Per germline, CDR1 MNHEY and CDR2 SVGAGI. The CDR3 spans 14 residues. The CDR3 here is CASSYSREGTEAFF. The CDR3 DNA reads TGTGCCAGCAGTTACTCGAGGGAGGGAACTGAAGCTTTCTTT.

The gene calls are TRBV5-3 and TRBJ2-1; TRBD2 might be the D (5 bases). TRBV5-3 is an ORF for which the function is uncertain. V dropped 8 bases and J dropped 10 bases, with 13 bases sitting between them. This CDR3 has 11 amino acids. The DNA for the CDR3 is TGTGCCAGCCCAGAGGGCCGGGAGCAGTTCTTC. It is translated as CASPEGREQFF.

The chain has TRBV7-6 and TRBJ2-1; the D gene is possibly TRBD2 (5 bases). Between the trimmed V and J ends, which lost 1 base and 10 bases, there was a span of 11 bases. This CDR3 has 13 residues. Germline V gene lookup returns CDR1 SGHVS and CDR2 FNYEAQ. CDR3 protein: CASSLEASREQFF. The CDR3 region has the DNA TGTGCCAGCAGCTTAGAGGCTAGCAGAGAGCAGTTCTTC.

This clone was detected only once. The chain uses TRBV5-6 and TRBJ1-5; possible D gene TRBD1, 6 bases. Trimming stripped 0 bases from V and 4 bases from J, with 11 bases between. The CDR3 is 15 amino acids. Germline V CDR1 and CDR2: SGHDT, YYEEEE. Here the CDR3 reads CASSLGTVRNQPQHF. DNA for the CDR3: TGTGCCAGCAGCTTGGGGACAGTAAGAAATCAGCCCCAGCATTTT.

This chain joins TRBV4-2 and TRBJ1-3, with TRBD1 matching over 7 bases. This CDR3 has 16 residues. V lost 0 bases, J lost 4 bases, and 6 bases stayed unmatched. Germline V gene lookup returns CDR1 LGHNA and CDR2 YNFKEQ. The CDR3: CASSQDAGTDGNTIYF. The CDR3 DNA sequence: TGTGCCAGCAGCCAAGATGCCGGGACAGACGGAAACACCATATATTTT.

The chain is built from TRBV19 and TRBJ1-1, with 8 bases lining up with TRBD1. Germline V gene lookup returns CDR1 LNHDA and CDR2 SQIVND (reference sequence). The CDR3 runs to 15 residues. The V and J ends lost 7 bases and 2 bases, in that order; junction bases with no gene match: 9. Written as DNA, the CDR3 is TGTGCCAGTACCCTATGGACAGGGAGTAACACTGAAGCTTTCTTT. Translated: CASTLWTGSNTEAFF.

This chain connects TRBV4-1 to TRBJ2-5; TRBD2 matches 13 bases. Germline V gene lookup returns CDR1 MGHRA and CDR2 YSYEKL. V was clipped by 1 base and J by 2 bases; unmatched bases: 7. The CDR3 totals 18 residues. As DNA, the CDR3 is TGCGCCAGCAGCCAAGTACCGGGACTAGCGGGACCACAAGAGACCCAGTACTTC. Protein product: CASSQVPGLAGPQETQYF.

The chain has TRBV5-6 and TRBJ2-7, with TRBD1 matching 9 bases. J gave up 6 bases and V 4 bases, and 8 bases lay outside the gene matches. Germline CDR1 reads SGHDT; CDR2 reads YYEEEE. There are 14 residues in the CDR3. Here the CDR3 DNA reads TGTGCCAGCAGCAAAGACAGGGGGAATAGCGAGCAGTACGTC. This gives the protein CASSKDRGNSEQYV.

CDR3 in amino acids: CASSSPGQYESGANVLTF. The CDR3 nucleotides read TGTGCCAGCAGTTCTCCGGGACAGTATGAATCTGGGGCCAACGTCCTGACTTTC. The chain employs TRBV28 and TRBJ2-6; 7 bases align to TRBD1. Germline V CDR1 and CDR2: MDHEN, SYDVKM. The J segment lost 1 base and the V segment lost 4 bases, leaving 10 bases of the junction unmatched. This CDR3 has 18 residues.

This sequence joins TRBV30 and TRBJ2-7; D ambiguous. The ends were cut back, 2 bases at V and 5 bases at J, with 16 bases in the middle. The CDR3 length is 14 residues. Germline-derived CDR1 and CDR2 are GTSNPN and SVGIG (reference sequence). The CDR3 nucleotides are TGTGCCTGGAGTCTCACACGGGTTACCGACGAGCAGTACTTC. Translation gives CAWSLTRVTDEQYF.

The chain combines TRBV2 with TRBJ2-2, with D maybe TRBD2 (6 bases). V lost 6 bases and J lost 4, with 15 bases in between. Per germline, CDR1 SNHLY and CDR2 FYNNEI. The CDR3 extends over 15 amino acids. As DNA, the CDR3 is TGTGCCAGCAGGGTTACTAGCCGACTCACCGGGGAGCTGTTTTTT. Translation gives CASRVTSRLTGELFF.

The rearrangement links TRBV5-4 to TRBJ1-2; a possible D gene is TRBD1 (5 bases). The CDR3 has 14 amino acids. The V end was cut by 4 bases, the J end by 8 bases, with 18 bases between. Germline V gene data show CDR1 as SGHNT and CDR2 as YYREEE (reference sequence). The CDR3, as DNA: TGTGCCAGCAGCCCACAGGTCCCCAAGGGAGGCTACACCTTC. This sequence encodes CASSPQVPKGGYTF.

This clone was found once. The chain recombines TRBV2 with TRBJ1-1; perhaps TRBD1 as D (6 bases). Germline loops: CDR1 SNHLY, CDR2 FYNNEI. The V end lost 2 bases, the J end lost 7 bases, and 14 bases lay between the germline ends. The CDR3 totals 14 residues. The CDR3 DNA sequence: TGTGCCAGCAGTGAATCGTGGCAGGGGAATGAAGCTTTCTTT. Protein sequence: CASSESWQGNEAFF.

The chain carries TRBV19 and TRBJ1-1; 7 positions match TRBD1. The V and J ends lost 3 bases and 1 base, in that order; junction bases with no gene match: 2. Germline lookup yields CDR1 LNHDA and CDR2 SQIVND (reference sequence). The CDR3 runs 14 residues. In nucleotides, the CDR3 is TGTGCCAGTAGTATGTGGGACAGGAACACTGAAGCTTTCTTT. This codes for CASSMWDRNTEAFF.

V gene TRBV27 combines with J gene TRBJ2-7; 12 bases line up with TRBD1. J lost 7 bases, V lost 3 bases, and 7 bases had no gene match. The germline V gene has CDR1 MNHEY and CDR2 SMNVEV (reference sequence). The CDR3 runs to 15 residues. The CDR3 coding sequence is TGTGCCAGCAGTTTGCTCCGGGACAGGGGGCAAGAGCAGTACTTC. Amino acid sequence: CASSLLRDRGQEQYF.

The rearrangement joins TRBV11-2 to TRBJ2-2; no firm D call. The germline CDR1 and CDR2 sequences are SGHAT and FQNNGV. The V end lost 4 bases, the J end lost 7 bases, and 7 bases lay between the germline ends. The CDR3 runs 12 residues. CDR3 protein: CASSSPGGELFF. CDR3 DNA sequence: TGTGCCAGCAGCTCCCCCGGCGGGGAGCTGTTTTTT.

The chain recombines TRBV7-9 with TRBJ2-1, with D possibly TRBD1 on 6 matching bases. CDR1 is SEHNR and CDR2 is FQNEAQ in the germline V gene (reference sequence). Trimming shortened V by 5 bases and J by 3 bases, and 14 bases separated the two germline ends. This CDR3 region has 15 residues. CDR3 region: CASSPGDRFYNEQFF. In DNA form, the CDR3 reads TGTGCCAGCAGCCCCGGAGACAGGTTCTACAATGAGCAGTTCTTC. Complete variable domain (other parts from reference TRBV7-9 and TRBJ2-1): DTGVSQNPRHKITKRGQNVTFRCDPISEHNRLYWYRQTLGQGPEFLTYFQNEAQLEKSRLLSDRFSAERPKGSFSTLEIQRTEQGDSAMYLCASSPGDRFYNEQFFGPGTRLTVL.

The V call is TRBV9, the J call TRBJ1-1, with D uncertain. Germline V CDR1 and CDR2: SGDLS, YYNGEE. The length of the CDR3 is 15 residues. V was pared by 0 bases and J by 10 bases, with 19 bases between. The CDR3 DNA is TGTGCCAGCAGCGTAGATCTGCGGGGTGAGCGCGGAGCTTTCTTT. Encoded protein: CASSVDLRGERGAFF. Together with reference TRBV9 and TRBJ1-1, the CDR3 gives the full variable domain: DSGVTQTPKHLITATGQRVTLRCSPRSGDLSVYWYQQSLDQGLQFLIQYYNGEERAKGNILERFSAQQFPDLHSELNLSSLELGDSALYFCASSVDLRGERGAFFGQGTRLTVV.

The genes are TRBV27 and TRBJ2-3; 8 bases are shared with TRBD2. CDR1 MNHEY and CDR2 SMNVEV come from the germline V gene (reference sequence). With V trimmed by 1 base and J by 4 bases, 7 bases remained unmatched. CDR3 size: 16 residues. The CDR3 protein is CASSLWGSGASDTQYF. CDR3 nucleotides: TGTGCCAGCAGTTTATGGGGTAGCGGGGCCTCAGATACGCAGTATTTT.

The CDR3 loop is CSGQEGYTF. As DNA, the CDR3 is TGCAGCGGACAGGAGGGCTACACCTTC. The rearrangement uses TRBV29-1 and TRBJ1-2; D is possibly TRBD1 (6 bases). Germline V CDR1 and CDR2: SQVTM, ANQGSEA. The CDR3 is 9 amino acids. Trimming stripped 7 bases from V and 8 bases from J, with 8 bases between.